Shown below are 10 T cell receptor beta chains from a single sample sequenced in a study of T cells after yellow fever vaccination. MiXCR, run by TCRdb on the 5' RACE reads, gives a single entry per CDR3 protein. Of some 400,000 distinct CDR3 sequences in the sample, about 17% were seen once. Sample: PBMCs, taken before the yellow fever booster vaccination. These receptors came from a young man who received the YFV17D yellow fever vaccine.

This chain links TRBV12-3 or TRBV12-4 with TRBJ2-1; 10 bases line up with TRBD2. Germline trimming cut 4 bases from V and 3 bases from J; bases unmatched to any gene: 9. The CDR3 runs 17 residues. The CDR3 DNA sequence: TGTGCCAGCAGTTCCCCCCAGCGGGGGGGCATCTACAATGAGCAGTTCTTC. This codes for CASSSPQRGGIYNEQFF.

J is TRBJ2-6 and V is TRBV12-3 or TRBV12-4; D remains unclear. The CDR3 consists of 15 residues. The ends were cut back, 6 bases at V and 2 bases at J, with 11 bases in the middle. Here the CDR3 reads CASRNTAAGANVLTF. The CDR3 nucleotides read TGTGCCAGCAGGAATACAGCAGCTGGGGCCAACGTCCTGACTTTC.

This clonotype was picked up a small number of times. This chain uses TRBV7-2 with TRBJ1-3; 7 bases match TRBD1. Germline CDR1 SGHTA, CDR2 FQGNSA. The CDR3 runs 16 residues. J was trimmed by 0 bases and V by 5 bases; bases with no gene match: 7. Written as DNA, the CDR3 is TGTGCCAGCAGCCCCGCTGACAGGGTCTCTGGAAACACCATATATTTT. Its translation: CASSPADRVSGNTIYF.

This clonotype was counted between two and nine times. The chain has TRBV4-1 and TRBJ1-5; the D gene is possibly TRBD1 (6 bases). The CDR3 has 20 amino acids. V lost 4 bases, J lost 0 bases, and 25 bases lay in between. Germline lookup yields CDR1 MGHRA and CDR2 YSYEKL. Here the CDR3 DNA reads TGCGCCAGCAGCCCCAGATGGGGACGGAGAGGGGGATATAGCAATCAGCCCCAGCATTTT. The encoded protein is CASSPRWGRRGGYSNQPQHF.

This clonotype was detected many times. This chain joins TRBV25-1 and TRBJ2-4; 9 bases line up with TRBD1. J lost 4 bases, V lost 2 bases, and 3 bases had no gene match. The CDR3 has 15 residues. Per the germline V gene, CDR1 is MGHDK and CDR2 is SYGVNS. In DNA form, the CDR3 reads TGTGCCAGCAGTGAAGCCGGGACAGGGAAAAACATTCAGTACTTC. Its protein product is CASSEAGTGKNIQYF.

This clonotype has just a few counts. The chain has TRBV12-3 or TRBV12-4 and TRBJ2-5; TRBD2 is a possible D gene (5 bases). There are 13 residues in the CDR3. V shed 2 bases and J shed 5 bases, with 9 bases lying between them. The CDR3 protein is CASSLLASETQYF. The CDR3 nucleotides are TGTGCCAGCAGTTTACTAGCTTCGGAGACCCAGTACTTC.

Here the CDR3 DNA reads TGTGCCAGCAGCGAGGGCATAGCGGGGGCCTGGGAAGATACGCAGTATTTT. Its protein product is CASSEGIAGAWEDTQYF. V and J are TRBV9 and TRBJ2-3; 9 bases align to TRBD2. Germline CDR1 SGDLS, CDR2 YYNGEE. The CDR3 length is 17 residues. V lost 3 bases to trimming and J lost 5 bases; unmatched junction nucleotides: 13.

This clonotype showed up many times. The gene calls are TRBV7-2 and TRBJ2-7; the D gene is possibly TRBD2 (6 bases). V was trimmed by 5 bases and J by 5 bases, leaving 16 bases between them. Germline CDR1 and CDR2: SGHTA and FQGNSA. The CDR3 loop spans 14 amino acids. CDR3 DNA: TGTGCCAGCAGCCTCCCCTCGGGAGCCAACGAGCAGTACTTC. Amino acid sequence: CASSLPSGANEQYF.

The CDR3 spells CATSRGQGSYNEQFF. CDR3 coding DNA: TGTGCCACTTCCCGTGGACAGGGCTCCTACAATGAGCAGTTCTTC. V and J are TRBV24-1 and TRBJ2-1, with 8 bases identical to TRBD1. V trimming: 10 bases; J trimming: 0 bases; junction bases outside the gene matches: 7. This CDR3 spans 15 amino acids. Per germline, CDR1 KGHDR and CDR2 SFDVKD.

The chain joins TRBV4-2 to TRBJ1-4; a weak D match, TRBD1 (6 bases). V lost 3 bases and J 5 bases, leaving 13 bases between the germline ends. From germline, CDR1 is LGHNA and CDR2 YNFKEQ. This CDR3 comprises 15 residues. The CDR3 DNA reads TGTGCCAGCAGCCACCGACAGGATAGGAATGAAAAACTGTTTTTT. It specifies CASSHRQDRNEKLFF.